Listed below are T cell receptor beta chains from one sample, sequenced in a study of blood T cells in healthy people across ages. TCRdb processed the 5' RACE reads anew with MiXCR; each CDR3 protein has one entry. The sample carries over 600,000 distinct CDR3 sequences, more than 50% recorded once. Sequencing was done on a sample of blood. The receptors stem from a man aged 40-49 years in good health. CDR3s include the opening cysteine and the closing phenylalanine or tryptophan. A D gene is named only where the DNA matches it firmly. Clone size is not always given. Where it is, it says once, few, many or a class for expanded clones.

clone size,J gene,V gene,D gene,CDR3 DNA,CDR3 protein
NA,TRBJ2-6,TRBV12-3/TRBV12-4,TRBD2,TGTGCCAGCAGTCACGTAGCGGGAGGGCCAGCCCGTATGACTGGGGCCAACGTCCTGACTTTC,CASSHVAGGPARMTGANVLTF
NA,TRBJ1-1,TRBV7-9,TRBD1,TGTGCCAGCACCCAAGATGGACAGGGGAAGAACACTGAAGCTTTCTTT,CASTQDGQGKNTEAFF
NA,TRBJ1-2,TRBV9,NA,TGTGCCAGCAGCGCAGCCGCGGAGGGTACTGGCTACACCTTC,CASSAAAEGTGYTF
NA,TRBJ2-7,TRBV9,TRBD1,TGTGCCGGCAGCGCGGGACAGGGCCCAGTTGGCGAGCAGTACTTC,CAGSAGQGPVGEQYF
NA,TRBJ1-5,TRBV6-6,NA,TGTGCCAGCAGTTACTCGACGGGGGCTGAGGAGCCCCAGCATTTT,CASSYSTGAEEPQHF
few,TRBJ2-5,TRBV3-1,NA,TGTGCCAGCAGCCTCCGCCGGGCGGGAATAATCCAAGAGACCCAGTACTTC,CASSLRRAGIIQETQYF
few,TRBJ1-1,TRBV13,NA,TGTGCCAGCAGCTTAGGCTTGATGAACACTGAAGCTTTCTTT,CASSLGLMNTEAFF
NA,TRBJ2-3,TRBV7-2,NA,TGTGCCAGCAGCAAGGACCCCACAGATACGCAGTATTTT,CASSKDPTDTQYF
NA,TRBJ2-5,TRBV12-3/TRBV12-4,NA,TGTGCCAGCAGTTTGACTCTAACAGCGTACCAAGAGACCCAGTACTTC,CASSLTLTAYQETQYF
once,TRBJ2-1,TRBV6-2/TRBV6-3,TRBD1,TGTGCCAGCAGTTTCCCGACAGGGGCGTACAATGAGCAGTTCTTC,CASSFPTGAYNEQFF
NA,TRBJ2-4,TRBV14,NA,TGTGCCAGCAGCCCCTCAGGGTACTACAAGCAGTACTTC,CASSPSGYYKQYF
once,TRBJ1-1,TRBV5-1,NA,TGCGCCAGCAGCTTCCAGACGGGGAACACTGAAGCTTTCTTT,CASSFQTGNTEAFF
NA,TRBJ2-7,TRBV7-2,TRBD2,TGTGCCAGCAGCTTCAAACCGGGACTAGCGGACCCTAGGGAGCAGTACTTC,CASSFKPGLADPREQYF
few,TRBJ1-1,TRBV24-1,NA,TGTGCCAGTAGGACAGCGAACACTGAAGCTTTCTTT,CASRTANTEAFF
NA,TRBJ2-2,TRBV12-3/TRBV12-4,NA,TGTGCCAGCAGCAGACCGCCTCGGAACACCGGGGAGCTGTTTTTT,CASSRPPRNTGELFF
many,TRBJ2-3,TRBV4-2,TRBD1,TGTGCCAGCAGCCCCCAGGGGGCGGGGGATACGCAGTATTTT,CASSPQGAGDTQYF
once,TRBJ2-7,TRBV29-1,NA,TGCAGCGTTGCTCTCTGGCAGGACTACGAGCAGTACTTC,CSVALWQDYEQYF
once,TRBJ2-1,TRBV9,NA,TGTGCCAGCAGCGTAGCTACGGGCTTGCGGGAAAGACCCTACAATGAGCAGTTCTTC,CASSVATGLRERPYNEQFF
NA,TRBJ1-2,TRBV20-1,TRBD1,TGCAGTGCTTCGGACAGGGGAGCCCAGCGAGCACCAAACTATGGCTACACCTTC,CSASDRGAQRAPNYGYTF
NA,TRBJ1-2,TRBV24-1,TRBD1,TGTGCCACCAGTACCCGGACAGGTACCTATGGCTACACCTTC,CATSTRTGTYGYTF
NA,TRBJ1-5,TRBV10-3,NA,TGTGCCATCAGTGTTGGCGCGGGGATAGAGCCCCAGCATTTT,CAISVGAGIEPQHF
NA,TRBJ2-2,TRBV24-1,NA,TGTGCCACCAGTGATTTGTCGGCGGGTAGCGGGGAGCTGTTTTTT,CATSDLSAGSGELFF
NA,TRBJ2-7,TRBV24-1,NA,TGTGCCACCAGTGATTCACAGGAAAACTACGAGCAGTACTTC,CATSDSQENYEQYF
once,TRBJ2-7,TRBV29-1,TRBD1,TGCAGCGGAGGACAGGGGAGAAACTACGAGCAGTACTTC,CSGGQGRNYEQYF
NA,TRBJ2-3,TRBV7-3,TRBD2,TGTGCCAGCAGCTCACCCGGGGGGGGGCGGATTGGAGATACGCAGTATTTT,CASSSPGGGRIGDTQYF
NA,TRBJ1-2,TRBV3-1,NA,TGTGCCAGCAGCCAAAGGATGGGATCGGGGTATGGCTACACCTTC,CASSQRMGSGYGYTF
NA,TRBJ2-4,TRBV7-2,TRBD2,TGTGCCAGCAGCTTCGACACTAGCGGGGTAAACATTCAGTACTTC,CASSFDTSGVNIQYF
NA,TRBJ2-7,TRBV28,NA,TGTGCCAGCAGATCGACCAAGAGTAGCTCCTACGAGCAGTACTTC,CASRSTKSSSYEQYF
few,TRBJ2-7,TRBV6-1,TRBD2,TGTGCCAGCAGTGAGGGACTAGCGGGAGCTTACGAGCAGTACTTC,CASSEGLAGAYEQYF
NA,TRBJ2-5,TRBV27,NA,TGTGCCAGTAGAAGCCGGGGTACCCGGGAGACCCAGTACTTC,CASRSRGTRETQYF
NA,TRBJ2-5,TRBV24-1,TRBD1,TGTGCCACCAGTAACAGGGGAGAATCGGAGACCCAGTACTTC,CATSNRGESETQYF
few,TRBJ2-5,TRBV28,NA,TGTGCCAGCAGCGAGACGAGGACCCAGTACTTC,CASSETRTQYF
NA,TRBJ1-2,TRBV12-3/TRBV12-4,NA,TGTGCCAGCAGTCCGACAGAGACGGGCTATGGCTACACCTTC,CASSPTETGYGYTF
NA,TRBJ2-7,TRBV27,TRBD2,TGTGCCAGCAGTGGCCGTTGGACTAGCGGGAGGGATGAGCAGTACTTC,CASSGRWTSGRDEQYF
NA,TRBJ1-1,TRBV28,NA,TGTGCCAGCAGGTTGGGGAGGTTTTTGAACACTGAAGCTTTCTTT,CASRLGRFLNTEAFF
few,TRBJ1-6,TRBV4-2,NA,TGTGCCAGCAGCCAACCCGAGGCGCAGGGGAATTCACCCCTCCACTTT,CASSQPEAQGNSPLHF
NA,TRBJ2-1,TRBV20-1,NA,TGCAGTGCTAGAAGGGCGGGGAGTAACAATGAGCAGTTCTTC,CSARRAGSNNEQFF
NA,TRBJ2-3,TRBV28,NA,TGTGCCAGCAGTCAACCTTCTTGGGGGGATACGCAGTATTTT,CASSQPSWGDTQYF
NA,TRBJ2-1,TRBV28,TRBD1,TGTGCCAGCAGTCCCCGGCACAGGGGCGGTGAGCAGTTCTTC,CASSPRHRGGEQFF
NA,TRBJ2-5,TRBV6-1,NA,TGTGCCAGCAGTGCGGTAGTTCCGGAGACCCAGTACTTC,CASSAVVPETQYF
NA,TRBJ1-1,TRBV3-1,NA,TGTGCCAGCAGCCAATATCAGCTAGGAGTCACTGAAGCTTTCTTT,CASSQYQLGVTEAFF